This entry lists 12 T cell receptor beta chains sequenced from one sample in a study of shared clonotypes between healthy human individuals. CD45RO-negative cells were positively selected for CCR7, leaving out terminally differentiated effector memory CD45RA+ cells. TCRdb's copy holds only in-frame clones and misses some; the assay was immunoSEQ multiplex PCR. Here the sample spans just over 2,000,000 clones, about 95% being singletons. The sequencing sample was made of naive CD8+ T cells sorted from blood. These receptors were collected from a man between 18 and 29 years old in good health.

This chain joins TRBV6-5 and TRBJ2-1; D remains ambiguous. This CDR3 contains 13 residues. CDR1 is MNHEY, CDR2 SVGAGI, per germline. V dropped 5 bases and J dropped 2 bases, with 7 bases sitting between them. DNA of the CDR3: TGTGCCAGCAGTCTCGGAACCTACAATGAGCAGTTCTTC. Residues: CASSLGTYNEQFF.

CDR3 in amino acids: CASSITTSGKAFF. The CDR3 DNA sequence: TGTGCCAGTAGTATAACCACCTCCGGGAAAGCTTTCTTT. The rearrangement uses TRBV19 and TRBJ1-1; D not certain. Trimming shortened V by 2 bases and J by 9 bases, and 13 bases separated the two germline ends. There are 13 residues in the CDR3. From germline, CDR1 is LNHDA and CDR2 SQIVND (reference sequence).

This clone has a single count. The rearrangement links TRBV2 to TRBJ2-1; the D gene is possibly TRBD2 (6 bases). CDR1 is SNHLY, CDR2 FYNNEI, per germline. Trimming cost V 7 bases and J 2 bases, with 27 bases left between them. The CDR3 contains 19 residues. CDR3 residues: CASTTPGSVIRVPYNEQFF. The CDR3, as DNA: TGTGCCAGCACTACCCCCGGGAGTGTGATTAGGGTCCCCTACAATGAGCAGTTCTTC. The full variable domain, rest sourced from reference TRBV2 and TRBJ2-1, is EPEVTQTPSHQVTQMGQEVILRCVPISNHLYFYWYRQILGQKVEFLVSFYNNEISEKSEIFDDQFSVERPDGSNFTLKIRSTKLEDSAMYFCASTTPGSVIRVPYNEQFFGPGTRLTVL.

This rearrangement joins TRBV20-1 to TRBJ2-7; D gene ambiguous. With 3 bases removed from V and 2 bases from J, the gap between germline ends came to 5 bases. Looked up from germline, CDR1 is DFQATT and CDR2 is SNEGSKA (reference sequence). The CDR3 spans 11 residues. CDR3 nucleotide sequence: TGCAGTGCTAGGGTTCCCTACGAGCAGTACTTC. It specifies CSARVPYEQYF.

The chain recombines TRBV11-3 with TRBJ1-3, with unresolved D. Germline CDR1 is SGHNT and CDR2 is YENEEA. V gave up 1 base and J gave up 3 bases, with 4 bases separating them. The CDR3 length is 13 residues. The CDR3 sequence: CASSLGHGNTIYF. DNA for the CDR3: TGTGCCAGCAGCTTAGGGCATGGAAACACCATATATTTT. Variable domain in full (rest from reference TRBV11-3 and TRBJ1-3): EAGVVQSPRYKIIEKKQPVAFWCNPISGHNTLYWYLQNLGQGPELLIRYENEEAVDDSQLPKDRFSAERLKGVDSTLKIQPAELGDSAVYLCASSLGHGNTIYFGEGSWLTVV.

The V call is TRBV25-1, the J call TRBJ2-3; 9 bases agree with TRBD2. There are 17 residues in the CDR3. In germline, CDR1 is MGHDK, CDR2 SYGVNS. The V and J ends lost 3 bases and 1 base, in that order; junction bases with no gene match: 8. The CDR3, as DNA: TGTGCCAGCAGTGAGAGGCGGGGGGGAATCGGCACAGATACGCAGTATTTT. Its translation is CASSERRGGIGTDTQYF.

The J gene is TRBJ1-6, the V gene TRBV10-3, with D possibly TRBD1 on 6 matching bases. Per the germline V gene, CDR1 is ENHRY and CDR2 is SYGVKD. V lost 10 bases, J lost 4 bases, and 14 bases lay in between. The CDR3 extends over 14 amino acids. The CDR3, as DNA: TGTGCCACCTGGACAGATTCTTATAATTCACCCCTCCACTTT. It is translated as CATWTDSYNSPLHF.

CDR3 sequence reads: CASSSPSRVKESPLHF. CDR3 in DNA: TGTGCCAGCAGCTCCCCAAGCAGGGTGAAGGAATCACCCCTCCACTTT. The rearrangement joins TRBV7-2 to TRBJ1-6, with D maybe TRBD1 (5 bases). Trimming cost V 4 bases and J 10 bases, with 20 bases left between them. This CDR3 has 16 residues. Per the germline V gene, CDR1 is SGHTA and CDR2 is FQGNSA.

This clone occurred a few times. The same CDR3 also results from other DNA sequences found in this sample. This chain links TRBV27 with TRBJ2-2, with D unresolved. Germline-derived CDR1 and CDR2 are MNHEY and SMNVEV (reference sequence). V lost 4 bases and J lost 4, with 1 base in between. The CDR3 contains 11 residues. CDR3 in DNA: TGTGCCAGCAGTTCCACCGGGGAGCTGTTTTTT. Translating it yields CASSSTGELFF.

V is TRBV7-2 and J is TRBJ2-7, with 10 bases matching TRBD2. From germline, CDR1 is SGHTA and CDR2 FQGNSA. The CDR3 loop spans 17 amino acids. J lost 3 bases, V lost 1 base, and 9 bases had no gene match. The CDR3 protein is CASSLGGLAEVDYEQYF. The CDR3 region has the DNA TGTGCCAGCAGCTTAGGTGGACTAGCGGAAGTGGACTACGAGCAGTACTTC.

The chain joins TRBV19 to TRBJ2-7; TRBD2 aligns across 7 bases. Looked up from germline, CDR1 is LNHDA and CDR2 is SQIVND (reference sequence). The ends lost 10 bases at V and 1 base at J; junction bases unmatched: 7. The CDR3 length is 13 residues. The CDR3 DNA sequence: TGTGCCACCAGAGCGGGACCTTCCTACGAGCAGTACTTC. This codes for CATRAGPSYEQYF.

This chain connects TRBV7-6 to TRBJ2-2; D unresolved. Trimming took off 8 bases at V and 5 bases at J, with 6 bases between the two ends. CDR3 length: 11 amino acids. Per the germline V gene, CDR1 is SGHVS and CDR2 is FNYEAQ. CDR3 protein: CASRITGELFF. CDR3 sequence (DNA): TGTGCCAGCCGCATTACCGGGGAGCTGTTTTTT.